This T cell receptor (beta chain) was documented in a study of T cell responses to AZD1222 COVID-19 vaccine. There are 13 residues in the CDR3. Trimming removed 3 bases from V and 4 bases from J, with 9 bases in between. On this clone itself: The target antigen is unknown.

The method was immunoSEQ multiplex PCR; TCRdb's version includes in-frame clones alone and lacks a portion of them. Among about 94,000 clones listed, roughly 90% were seen once. Study-wide points: Donor demographics were predominantly white British with a female majority; clonal diversity may be underestimated.

The starting material was peripheral blood, obtained on day 0 of AZD1222 vaccination. The receptor's source is an adult in good health. The V call is TRBV12-3 or TRBV12-4, the J call TRBJ1-1; maybe TRBD1 (5 bases). The CDR3 sequence: CASSFGGSTEAFF. CDR3 nucleotide sequence: TGTGCCAGCAGTTTTGGGGGGAGCACTGAAGCTTTCTTT.